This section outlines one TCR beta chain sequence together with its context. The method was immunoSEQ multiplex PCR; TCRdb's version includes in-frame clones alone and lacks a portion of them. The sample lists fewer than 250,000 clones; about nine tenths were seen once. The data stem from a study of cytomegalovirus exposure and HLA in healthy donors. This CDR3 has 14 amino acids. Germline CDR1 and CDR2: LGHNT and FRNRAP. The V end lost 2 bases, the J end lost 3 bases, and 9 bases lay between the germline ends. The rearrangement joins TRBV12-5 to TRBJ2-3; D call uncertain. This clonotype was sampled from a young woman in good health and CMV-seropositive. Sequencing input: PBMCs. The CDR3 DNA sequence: TGTGCTAGTGGTTTGCCCTACGGGACAGATACGCAGTATTTT. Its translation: CASGLPYGTDTQYF.